A selection of T cell receptor beta chains follows, all from one sample in a study of T cells in Graves' hyperthyroidism and ophthalmopathy. TCRdb analysed the multiplex PCR reads with MiXCR anew, one entry per CDR3 protein. The repertoire has about 600,000 distinct CDR3 sequences, about 14% of them found once; the top ten carry roughly an eighth. What was sequenced was blood. The origin of the receptors is a woman aged 50 to 60 with Graves' ophthalmopathy. CDR3s include the opening cysteine and the closing phenylalanine or tryptophan. D genes are given only for firm matches. Only part of the rows carry a size: once, few, many, or a class if the clone is expanded.

TRBJ2-3 NA TRBV19 TRBD2 TGTGCCAGTAGTACGGCGGCGGGAGTATTTTCAGATACGCAGTATTTT CASSTAAGVFSDTQYF
TRBJ2-1 NA TRBV29-1 NA TGCAGCGTAAACCCGGGACGCACATCCTACAATGAGCAGTTCTTC CSVNPGRTSYNEQFF
TRBJ1-5 many TRBV28 TRBD1 TGTGCCAGCAGTTTAGAACAGGGGGTCGGCCAGCCCCAGCATTTT CASSLEQGVGQPQHF
TRBJ2-1 NA TRBV6-2/TRBV6-3 TRBD2 TGTGCCAGCAGTAATCCAAGCGGGAGGGACAATGAGCAGTTCTTC CASSNPSGRDNEQFF
TRBJ2-1 few TRBV4-3 NA TGCGCCAGCAGCCAAGAACGCCATACCCCCAATAGAAATGAGCAGTTCTTC CASSQERHTPNRNEQFF
TRBJ2-1 NA TRBV24-1 NA TGTGCCACCAGTGATCGCCCTCTCTCGACGGGAGATCGTAATGAGCAGTTCTTC CATSDRPLSTGDRNEQFF
TRBJ1-1 many TRBV11-1 NA TGTGCCAGCAGCCGCCGGTCCGGTCGCACTGAAGCTTTCTTT CASSRRSGRTEAFF
TRBJ2-7 many TRBV7-9 TRBD1 TGTGCCAGCAGCCCGCTGGGACAGACAACCTACGAGCAGTACTTC CASSPLGQTTYEQYF
TRBJ2-6 few TRBV7-2 TRBD2 TGTGCCAGCAATCTAGCGGGAGGGCCCTCTGGGGCCAACGTCCTGACTTTC CASNLAGGPSGANVLTF
TRBJ2-5 NA TRBV14 NA TGTGCCAGCAGCCAAGATAGGGGGTTTGGGCTAGCGGAGACCCAGTACTTC CASSQDRGFGLAETQYF
TRBJ2-5 few TRBV13 TRBD2 TGTGCCAGCAGCTTAGCTGGCTCTCGGGAGGCCCAGTACTTC CASSLAGSREAQYF
TRBJ2-1 NA TRBV6-2/TRBV6-3 NA TGTGCCAGCAGACAGGTATACAATGAGCAGTTCTTC CASRQVYNEQFF
TRBJ2-3 many TRBV2 TRBD2 TGTGCCAGCAGTAAAGATAGCGGGAGCTCTAGCACAGATACGCAGTATTTT CASSKDSGSSSTDTQYF
TRBJ2-7 NA TRBV10-3 NA TGTGCCATCAGTGAGTCGGTCCGGACCTACGAGCAGTACTTC CAISESVRTYEQYF
TRBJ2-5 NA TRBV5-1 TRBD2 TGCGCCAGCACGATAACTAGCGGGAGAGGACGGGAGACCCAGTACTTC CASTITSGRGRETQYF
TRBJ2-3 many TRBV28 TRBD2 TGTGCCAGCAGTAAGAGACTAGCGGGAGTGTCACGCACAGATACGCAGTATTTT CASSKRLAGVSRTDTQYF
TRBJ1-5 NA TRBV5-1 TRBD1 TGCGCCAGCAGCCCCGACAGGGGAAAAGATCAGCCCCAGCATTTT CASSPDRGKDQPQHF
TRBJ2-1 many TRBV7-9 NA TGTGCCAGCAGCCAGTTCGAGGAGCAGTTCTTC CASSQFEEQFF
TRBJ1-2 NA TRBV19 NA TGTGCCAGTTCGCGGACTCTTTTCGGGGACTATGGCTACACCTTC CASSRTLFGDYGYTF
TRBJ1-5 few TRBV2 TRBD1 TGTGCCAGCAGAACAGGGGTTTTTAGCAATCAGCCCCAGCATTTT CASRTGVFSNQPQHF
TRBJ2-4 few TRBV28 NA TGTGCCAGCAGTTCCCACTACAGGGTGGGGCGGGCCACTGCCAAAAACATTCAGTACTTC CASSSHYRVGRATAKNIQYF
TRBJ2-2 NA TRBV28 TRBD2 TGTGCCAGCAGGCGTGGACTAGCGCTGAACACCGGGGAGCTGTTTTTT CASRRGLALNTGELFF
TRBJ2-1 NA TRBV28 TRBD2 TGTGCCAGCAGTTTACAGGTAGCGGGGGGCAATGAGCAGTTCTTC CASSLQVAGGNEQFF
TRBJ2-3 many TRBV20-1 TRBD2 TGCAGTGCTAGATTTCCTAGCGGGAGCGGCGGCACAGATACGCAGTATTTT CSARFPSGSGGTDTQYF
TRBJ2-7 many TRBV18 TRBD1 TGTGCCAGCTCACCGCTGGGACAGCCGACCTACGAGCAGTACTTC CASSPLGQPTYEQYF
TRBJ2-2 few TRBV29-1 NA TGCAGCGCAGGGTTGGGCACCGGGGAGCTGTTTTTT CSAGLGTGELFF
TRBJ2-1 many TRBV11-2 NA TGTGCCAGCAGCCAAACAGCTAATCACTACAATGAGCAGTTCTTC CASSQTANHYNEQFF
TRBJ2-1 NA TRBV27 NA TGTGCCAGCACCATCAGGGGGGATTTTAACAATGAGCAGTTCTTC CASTIRGDFNNEQFF
TRBJ1-1 NA TRBV9 NA TGTGCCAGCAGCGTAGCCTGGAGAAACACTGAAGCTTTCTTT CASSVAWRNTEAFF
TRBJ2-1 few TRBV29-1 TRBD2 TGCAGCGTTGCAGGACTAGCGGGAGGGCCGGTTCACTTCGGTGAGCAGTTCTTC CSVAGLAGGPVHFGEQFF
TRBJ1-5 many TRBV30 NA TGTGCCTGGAGTGTACAACAGGGAGGCAATCAGCCCCAGCATTTT CAWSVQQGGNQPQHF
TRBJ2-1 many TRBV11-2 TRBD2 TGTGCCAGCAGCCCGATAGCGGGAGGGTCCTACAATGAGCAGTTCTTC CASSPIAGGSYNEQFF
TRBJ2-7 many TRBV27 TRBD1 TGTGCCAGCAGGACAGGGACGGCGGAGCCCTACGAGCAGTACTTC CASRTGTAEPYEQYF
TRBJ2-6 NA TRBV3-2 NA TGTGCCAGCAGCCAAGCCCGAACCTCTGGGGCCAACGTCCTGACTTTC CASSQARTSGANVLTF
TRBJ2-5 many TRBV11-2 TRBD2 TGTGCCAGCAGCTTCCGCCCTAGCGGAACAGGAGCGGGCGAGACCCAGTACTTC CASSFRPSGTGAGETQYF
TRBJ2-1 many TRBV11-2 TRBD2 TGTGCCAGCAGCTTATTCGAGGCGGGAGGGCCCTTCAATGAGCAGTTCTTC CASSLFEAGGPFNEQFF
TRBJ2-1 NA TRBV29-1 TRBD2 TGCAGCGTTGTACTCCCTGGCGGGAGAGGTGGAAATGAGCAGTTCTTC CSVVLPGGRGGNEQFF
TRBJ2-2 NA TRBV6-1 NA TGTGCCAGCAGTGATCCCTCAGCGAAGGGCCTTGGCGGGGAGCTGTTTTTT CASSDPSAKGLGGELFF
TRBJ1-6 many TRBV5-1 NA TGCGCCAGCAGCCCCTCGGTAGCAGGGGCGAATTCACCCCTCCACTTT CASSPSVAGANSPLHF
TRBJ2-5 NA TRBV7-9 NA TGTGCCAGCAGCTTAAAAAGGGACCAAGAGACCCAGTACTTC CASSLKRDQETQYF
TRBJ1-5 many TRBV29-1 NA TGCAGCGCTTTACAGGGAACAGGCAATCAGCCCCAGCATTTT CSALQGTGNQPQHF
TRBJ2-3 NA TRBV14 TRBD2 TGTGCCAGCAGCCAAGATGCCGCCGGGACTACCACAGATACGCAGTATTTT CASSQDAAGTTTDTQYF
TRBJ2-3 many TRBV12-3/TRBV12-4 TRBD2 TGTGCCAGCACCACCCAGCGGGACTACACAGATACGCAGTATTTT CASTTQRDYTDTQYF
TRBJ2-2 many TRBV6-1 NA TGTGCCAGCAGTGACGGAGGCGGGGAGCTGTTTTTT CASSDGGGELFF
TRBJ1-2 NA TRBV5-1 TRBD1 TGCGCCAGCAGCCCAACCCCGGACAGGCGGAACTATGGCTACACCTTC CASSPTPDRRNYGYTF
TRBJ2-7 many TRBV27 TRBD1 TGTGCCAGCAGTCCTGTACAGGGGACCATGGAGGAGCAGTACTTC CASSPVQGTMEEQYF
TRBJ2-3 once TRBV11-3 TRBD2 TGTGCCAGCAGCACAACCCCACCACTAGCGGGAGGGCATGGTACGCAGTATTTT CASSTTPPLAGGHGTQYF
TRBJ2-3 many TRBV28 TRBD2 TGTGCCAGCAGCCGCGGACTAGCGGGAGGGCCGACAGATACGCAGTATTTT CASSRGLAGGPTDTQYF
TRBJ1-5 NA TRBV28 TRBD1 TGTGCCAGCACTACAAATCGGGACAGGGGGTCGCTTAGCAATCAGCCCCAGCATTTT CASTTNRDRGSLSNQPQHF
TRBJ2-1 many TRBV3-1 NA TGTGCCAGCAGCCAAGATGTAGGCCCCTCCGTGCACAATGAGCAGTTCTTC CASSQDVGPSVHNEQFF
TRBJ2-5 NA TRBV20-1 NA TGCAGTGCTAGAGATGACTTCGGGGACACCCAAGAGACCCAGTACTTC CSARDDFGDTQETQYF
TRBJ2-1 many TRBV12-3/TRBV12-4 TRBD2 TGTGCCAGCAGTTTGCGACTAGCGGGAGCGCAAGATCTCTACAATGAGCAGTTCTTC CASSLRLAGAQDLYNEQFF
TRBJ1-1 NA TRBV29-1 NA TGCAGCGTTGACTCTACTGAAGCTTTCTTT CSVDSTEAFF
TRBJ2-4 many TRBV3-1 NA TGTGCCAGCTCACCCTCTGGCCGGGCCAAAAACATTCAGTACTTC CASSPSGRAKNIQYF